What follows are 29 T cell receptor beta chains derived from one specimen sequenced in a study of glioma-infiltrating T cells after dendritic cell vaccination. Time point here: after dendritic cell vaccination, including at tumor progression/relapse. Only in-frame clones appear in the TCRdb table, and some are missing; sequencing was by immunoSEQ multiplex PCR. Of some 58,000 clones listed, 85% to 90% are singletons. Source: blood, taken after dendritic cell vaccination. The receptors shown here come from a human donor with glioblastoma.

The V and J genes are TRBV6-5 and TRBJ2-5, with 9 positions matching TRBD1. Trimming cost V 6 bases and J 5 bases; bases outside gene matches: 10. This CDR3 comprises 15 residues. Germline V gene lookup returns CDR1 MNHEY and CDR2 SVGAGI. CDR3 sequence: CASSDRTGVGETQYF. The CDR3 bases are TGTGCCAGCAGCGACCGGACAGGGGTCGGGGAGACCCAGTACTTC.

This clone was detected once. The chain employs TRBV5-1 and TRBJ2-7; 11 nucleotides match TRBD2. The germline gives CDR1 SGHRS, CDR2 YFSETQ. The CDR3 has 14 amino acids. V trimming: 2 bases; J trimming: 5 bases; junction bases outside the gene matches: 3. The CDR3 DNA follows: TGCGCCAGCAGCTTAGGGACTAGCGGTCACGAGCAGTACTTC. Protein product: CASSLGTSGHEQYF.

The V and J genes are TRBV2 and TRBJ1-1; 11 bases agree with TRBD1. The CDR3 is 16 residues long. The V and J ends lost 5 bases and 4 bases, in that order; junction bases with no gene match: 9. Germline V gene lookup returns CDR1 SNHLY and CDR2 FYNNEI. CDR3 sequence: CASSRRTGGGSTEAFF. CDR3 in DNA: TGTGCCAGCAGTAGGAGGACAGGGGGCGGGAGCACTGAAGCTTTCTTT.

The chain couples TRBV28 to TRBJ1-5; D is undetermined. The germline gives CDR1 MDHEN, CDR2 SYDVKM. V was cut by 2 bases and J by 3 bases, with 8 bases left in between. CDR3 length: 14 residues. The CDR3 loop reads CASSLGSANQPQHF. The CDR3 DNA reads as TGTGCCAGCAGTTTAGGCAGTGCCAATCAGCCCCAGCATTTT.

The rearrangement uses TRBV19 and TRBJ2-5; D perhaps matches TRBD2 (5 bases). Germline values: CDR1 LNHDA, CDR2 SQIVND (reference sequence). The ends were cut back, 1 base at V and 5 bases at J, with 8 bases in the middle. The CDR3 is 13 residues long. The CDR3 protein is CASSIGTLETQYF. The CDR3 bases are TGTGCCAGTAGTATAGGGACTTTGGAGACCCAGTACTTC.

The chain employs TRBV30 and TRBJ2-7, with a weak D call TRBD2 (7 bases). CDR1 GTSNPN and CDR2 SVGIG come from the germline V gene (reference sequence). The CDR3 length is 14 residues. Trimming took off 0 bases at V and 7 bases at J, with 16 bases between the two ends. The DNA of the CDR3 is TGTGCCTGGAGTGTTCGAGGGGGGAGGGGGGAGCAGTACTTC. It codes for CAWSVRGGRGEQYF. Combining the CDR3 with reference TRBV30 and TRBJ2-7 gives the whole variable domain SQTIHQWPATLVQPVGSPLSLECTVEGTSNPNLYWYRQAAGRGLQLLFYSVGIGQISSEVPQNLSASRPQDRQFILSSKKLLLSDSGFYLCAWSVRGGRGEQYFGPGTRLTVT.

This CDR3 is CAWNREAGISTEAFF. Written as DNA, the CDR3 is TGTGCCTGGAATAGGGAGGCAGGGATCAGCACTGAAGCTTTCTTT. The chain is built from TRBV30 and TRBJ1-1; perhaps TRBD1 as D (5 bases). Germline CDR1 reads GTSNPN; CDR2 reads SVGIG (reference sequence). This CDR3 contains 15 residues. Trimming pared 4 bases from V and 4 bases from J, leaving 19 bases between.

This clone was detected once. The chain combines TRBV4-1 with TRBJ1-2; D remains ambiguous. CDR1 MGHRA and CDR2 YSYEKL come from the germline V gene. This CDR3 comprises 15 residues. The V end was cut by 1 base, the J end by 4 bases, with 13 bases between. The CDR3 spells CASSQGPEEPYGYTF. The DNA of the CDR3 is TGCGCCAGCAGCCAAGGCCCGGAGGAACCCTATGGCTACACCTTC.

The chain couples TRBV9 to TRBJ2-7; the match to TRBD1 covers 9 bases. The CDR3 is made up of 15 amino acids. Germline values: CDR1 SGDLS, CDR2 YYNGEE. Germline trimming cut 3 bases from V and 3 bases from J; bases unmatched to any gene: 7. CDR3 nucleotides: TGTGCCAGCAGCGGCAGCGGACAGGGGATCTACGAGCAGTACTTC. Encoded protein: CASSGSGQGIYEQYF.

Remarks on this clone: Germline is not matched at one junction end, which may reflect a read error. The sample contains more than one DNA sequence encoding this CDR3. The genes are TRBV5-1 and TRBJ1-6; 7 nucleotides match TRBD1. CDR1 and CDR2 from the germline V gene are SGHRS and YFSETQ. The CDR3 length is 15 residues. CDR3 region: CASSLETGNNSPLHF. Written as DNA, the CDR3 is TGCGCCAGCAGCTTGGAGACAGGGAATAATTCCCCCCTCCACTTT. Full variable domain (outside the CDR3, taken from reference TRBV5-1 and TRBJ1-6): KAGVTQTPRYLIKTRGQQVTLSCSPISGHRSVSWYQQTPGQGLQFLFEYFSETQRNKGNFPGRFSGRQFSNSRSEMNVSTLELGDSALYLCASSLETGNNSPLHFGNGTRLTVT.

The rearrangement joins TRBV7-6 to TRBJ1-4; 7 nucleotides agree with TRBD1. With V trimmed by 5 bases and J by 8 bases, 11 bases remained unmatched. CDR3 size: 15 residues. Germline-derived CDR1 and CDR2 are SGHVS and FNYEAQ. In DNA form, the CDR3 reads TGTGCCAGCAGCATTAACAGGGGTTCTGGCGAAAAACTGTTTTTT. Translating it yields CASSINRGSGEKLFF.

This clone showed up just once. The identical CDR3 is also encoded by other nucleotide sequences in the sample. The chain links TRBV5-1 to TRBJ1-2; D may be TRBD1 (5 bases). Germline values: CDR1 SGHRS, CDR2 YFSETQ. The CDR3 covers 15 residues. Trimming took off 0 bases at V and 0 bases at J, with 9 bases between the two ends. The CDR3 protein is CASSLASTANYGYTF. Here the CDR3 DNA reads TGCGCCAGCAGCTTGGCTTCGACAGCTAACTATGGCTACACCTTC.

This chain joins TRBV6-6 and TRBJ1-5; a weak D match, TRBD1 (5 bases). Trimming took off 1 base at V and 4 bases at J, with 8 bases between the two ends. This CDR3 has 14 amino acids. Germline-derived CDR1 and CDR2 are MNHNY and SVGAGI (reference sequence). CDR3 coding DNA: TGTGCCAGCAGTTACTTTGGGGCAAATCAGCCCCAGCATTTT. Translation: CASSYFGANQPQHF.

For the CDR3, the DNA is TGTGCCAGCAGGCTATCAGGGTCTGGAAACACCATATATTTT. It is translated as CASRLSGSGNTIYF. The chain couples TRBV5-4 to TRBJ1-3; a weak D match, TRBD1 (5 bases). Trimming took 5 bases from V and 1 from J, leaving 10 bases between them. Germline values: CDR1 SGHNT, CDR2 YYREEE (reference sequence). CDR3 length: 14 amino acids.

CDR3 in DNA: TGTGCCAGCAGTTACTCCTCAGGACCCCAGCATTTT. Translation gives CASSYSSGPQHF. The chain has TRBV6-5 and TRBJ1-5; the D is unclear. This CDR3 contains 12 residues. Germline CDR1 MNHEY, CDR2 SVGAGI. V was clipped by 0 bases and J by 10 bases, with 7 bases between them.

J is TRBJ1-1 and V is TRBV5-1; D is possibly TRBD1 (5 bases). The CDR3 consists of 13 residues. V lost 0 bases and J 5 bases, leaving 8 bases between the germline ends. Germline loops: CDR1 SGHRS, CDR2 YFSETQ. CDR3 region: CASSLASGTEAFF. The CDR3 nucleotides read TGCGCCAGCAGCTTGGCTTCAGGGACTGAAGCTTTCTTT.

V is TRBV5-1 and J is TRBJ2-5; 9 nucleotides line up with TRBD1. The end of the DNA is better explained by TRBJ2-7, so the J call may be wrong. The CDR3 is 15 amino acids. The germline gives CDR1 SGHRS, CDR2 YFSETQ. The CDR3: CASSLSGTGYHEQYF. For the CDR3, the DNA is TGCGCCAGCAGCTTGTCGGGGACAGGGTACCACGAGCAGTACTTC.

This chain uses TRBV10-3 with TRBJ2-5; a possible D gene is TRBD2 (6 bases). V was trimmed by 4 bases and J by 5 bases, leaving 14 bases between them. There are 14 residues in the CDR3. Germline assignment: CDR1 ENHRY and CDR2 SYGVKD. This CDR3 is CAISATGTEETQYF. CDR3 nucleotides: TGTGCCATCAGTGCAACCGGGACTGAGGAGACCCAGTACTTC.

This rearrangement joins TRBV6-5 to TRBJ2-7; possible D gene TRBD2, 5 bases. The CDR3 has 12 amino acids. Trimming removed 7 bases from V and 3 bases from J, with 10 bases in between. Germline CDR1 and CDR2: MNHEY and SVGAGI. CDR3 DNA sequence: TGTGCCAGCACCAGCGGCGGCTACGAGCAGTACTTC. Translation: CASTSGGYEQYF.

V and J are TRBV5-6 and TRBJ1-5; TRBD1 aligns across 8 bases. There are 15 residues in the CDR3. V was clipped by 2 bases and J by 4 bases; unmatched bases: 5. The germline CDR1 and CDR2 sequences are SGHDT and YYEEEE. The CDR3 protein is CASSFLGTGNQPQHF. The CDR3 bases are TGTGCCAGCAGCTTTTTGGGGACAGGAAATCAGCCCCAGCATTTT.

The CDR3 nucleotides read TGTGCCAGCAGCCAGGACAGGGTCGGGGAAAAACTGTTTTTT. It encodes CASSQDRVGEKLFF. The chain is built from TRBV5-4 and TRBJ1-4; TRBD1 aligns across 8 bases. The junction had 7 bases not matched to a gene; V was cut back by 4 bases and J by 8 bases. Germline V CDR1 and CDR2: SGHNT, YYREEE (reference sequence). The CDR3 spans 14 residues.

The CDR3 region has the DNA TGTGCCAGCAGCCAACGGGTCCTCAATTCACCCCTCCACTTT. This sequence encodes CASSQRVLNSPLHF. The chain couples TRBV14 to TRBJ1-6, with D hard to call. Per germline, CDR1 SGHDN and CDR2 FVKESK. This CDR3 has 14 amino acids. Trimming took off 2 bases at V and 7 bases at J, with 9 bases between the two ends.

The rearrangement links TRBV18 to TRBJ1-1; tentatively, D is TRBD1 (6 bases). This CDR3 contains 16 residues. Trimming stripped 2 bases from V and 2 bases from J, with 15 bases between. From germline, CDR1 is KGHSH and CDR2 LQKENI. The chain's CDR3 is CASSPFTGMGNTEAFF. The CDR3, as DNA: TGTGCCAGCTCACCATTTACAGGGATGGGTAACACTGAAGCTTTCTTT.

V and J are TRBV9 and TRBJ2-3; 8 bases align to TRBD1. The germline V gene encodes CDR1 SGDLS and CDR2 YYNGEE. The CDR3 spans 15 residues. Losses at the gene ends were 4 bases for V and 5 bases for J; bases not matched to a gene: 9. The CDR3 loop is CASSPRTGFVDTQYF. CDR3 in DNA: TGTGCCAGCAGCCCTCGGACAGGGTTTGTAGATACGCAGTATTTT.

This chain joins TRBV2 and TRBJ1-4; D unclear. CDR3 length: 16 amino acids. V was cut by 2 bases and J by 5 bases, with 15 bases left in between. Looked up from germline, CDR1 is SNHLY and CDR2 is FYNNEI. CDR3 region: CASSESAAGENEKLFF. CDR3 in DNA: TGTGCCAGCAGTGAATCCGCGGCTGGAGAAAATGAAAAACTGTTTTTT.

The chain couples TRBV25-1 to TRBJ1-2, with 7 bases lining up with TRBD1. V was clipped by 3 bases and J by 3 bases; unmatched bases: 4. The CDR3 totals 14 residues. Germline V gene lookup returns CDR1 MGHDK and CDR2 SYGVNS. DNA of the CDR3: TGTGCCAGCAGTGAGGGGCAGGGGGACTATGGCTACACCTTC. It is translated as CASSEGQGDYGYTF.

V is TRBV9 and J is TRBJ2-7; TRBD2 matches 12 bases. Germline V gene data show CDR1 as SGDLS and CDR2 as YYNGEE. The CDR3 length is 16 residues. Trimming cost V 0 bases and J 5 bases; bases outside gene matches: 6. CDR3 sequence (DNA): TGTGCCAGCAGCGTAGAACTAGCGGGGGGTCTGAACGAGCAGTACTTC. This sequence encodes CASSVELAGGLNEQYF.

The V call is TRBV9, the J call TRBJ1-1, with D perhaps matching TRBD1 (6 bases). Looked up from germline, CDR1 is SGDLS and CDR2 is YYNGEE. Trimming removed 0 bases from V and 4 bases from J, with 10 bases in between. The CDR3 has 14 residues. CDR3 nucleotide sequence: TGTGCCAGCAGCGTAGTCGGACAGAGCACTGAAGCTTTCTTT. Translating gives CASSVVGQSTEAFF.

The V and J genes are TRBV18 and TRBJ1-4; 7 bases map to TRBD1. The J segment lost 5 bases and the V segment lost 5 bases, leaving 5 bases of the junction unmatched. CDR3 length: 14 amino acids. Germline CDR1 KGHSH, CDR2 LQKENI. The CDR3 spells CASSRTGLNEKLFF. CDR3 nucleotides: TGTGCCAGCTCAAGGACAGGCCTAAATGAAAAACTGTTTTTT.